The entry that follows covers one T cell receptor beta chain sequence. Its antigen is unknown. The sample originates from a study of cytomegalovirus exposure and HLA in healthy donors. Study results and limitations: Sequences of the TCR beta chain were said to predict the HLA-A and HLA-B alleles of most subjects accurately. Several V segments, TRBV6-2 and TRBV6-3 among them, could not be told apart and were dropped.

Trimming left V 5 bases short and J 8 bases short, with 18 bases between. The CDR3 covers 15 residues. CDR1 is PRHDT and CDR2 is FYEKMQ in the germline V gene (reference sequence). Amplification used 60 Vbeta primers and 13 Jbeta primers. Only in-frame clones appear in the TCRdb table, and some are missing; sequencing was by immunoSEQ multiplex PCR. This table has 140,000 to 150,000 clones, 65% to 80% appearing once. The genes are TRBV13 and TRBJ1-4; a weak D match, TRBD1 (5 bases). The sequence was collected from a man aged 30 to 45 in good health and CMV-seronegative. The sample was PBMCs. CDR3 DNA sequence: TGTGCCAGCAGCCCCCAACCCGGACGGGGGGAAAAACTGTTTTTT. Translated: CASSPQPGRGEKLFF.